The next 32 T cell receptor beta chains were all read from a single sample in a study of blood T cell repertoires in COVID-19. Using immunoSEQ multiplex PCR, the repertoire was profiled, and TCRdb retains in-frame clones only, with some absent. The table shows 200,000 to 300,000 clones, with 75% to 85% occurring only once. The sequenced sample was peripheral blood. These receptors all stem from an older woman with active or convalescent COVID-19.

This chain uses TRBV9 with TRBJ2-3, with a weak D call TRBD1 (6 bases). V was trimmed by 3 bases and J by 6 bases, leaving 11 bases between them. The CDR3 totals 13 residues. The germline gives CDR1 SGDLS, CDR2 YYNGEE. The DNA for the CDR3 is TGTGCCAGCAGCGCCGGGACAACGGATACGCAGTATTTT. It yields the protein CASSAGTTDTQYF.

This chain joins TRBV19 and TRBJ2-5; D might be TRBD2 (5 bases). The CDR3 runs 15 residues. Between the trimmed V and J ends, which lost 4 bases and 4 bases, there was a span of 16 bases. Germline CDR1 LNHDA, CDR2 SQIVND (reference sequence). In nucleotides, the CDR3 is TGTGCCAGTAGTAGCCTCACGGGATACGGAGAGACCCAGTACTTC. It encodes CASSSLTGYGETQYF.

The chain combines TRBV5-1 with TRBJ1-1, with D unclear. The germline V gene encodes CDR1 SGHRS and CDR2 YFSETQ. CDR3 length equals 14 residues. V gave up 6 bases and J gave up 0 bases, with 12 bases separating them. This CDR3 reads CASTAGNLNTEAFF. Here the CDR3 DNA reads TGCGCCAGCACCGCGGGGAATTTGAACACTGAAGCTTTCTTT.

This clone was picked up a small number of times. The CDR3 DNA reads as TGTGCCAGCAGCTTATATGGAGAGAACTATGGCTACACCTTC. The encoded protein is CASSLYGENYGYTF. The chain couples TRBV7-9 to TRBJ1-2; D gene unclear. Deletions cut 2 bases from V and 2 bases from J, with 9 bases between. CDR3 length equals 14 residues. Germline V CDR1 and CDR2: SEHNR, FQNEAQ (reference sequence).

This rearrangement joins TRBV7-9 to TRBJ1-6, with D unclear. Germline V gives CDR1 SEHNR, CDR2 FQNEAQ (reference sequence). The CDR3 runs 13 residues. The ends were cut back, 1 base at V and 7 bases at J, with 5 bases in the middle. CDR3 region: CASSLVGNSPLHF. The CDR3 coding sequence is TGTGCCAGCAGCTTAGTCGGGAATTCACCCCTCCACTTT. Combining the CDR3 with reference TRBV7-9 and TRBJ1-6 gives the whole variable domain DTGVSQNPRHKITKRGQNVTFRCDPISEHNRLYWYRQTLGQGPEFLTYFQNEAQLEKSRLLSDRFSAERPKGSFSTLEIQRTEQGDSAMYLCASSLVGNSPLHFGNGTRLTVT.

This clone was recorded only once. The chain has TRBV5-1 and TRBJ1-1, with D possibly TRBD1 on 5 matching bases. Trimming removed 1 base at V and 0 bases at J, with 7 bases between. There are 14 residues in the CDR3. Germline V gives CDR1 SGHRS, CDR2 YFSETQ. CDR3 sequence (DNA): TGCGCCAGCAGCTTGCAGGGAATGAACACTGAAGCTTTCTTT. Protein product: CASSLQGMNTEAFF.

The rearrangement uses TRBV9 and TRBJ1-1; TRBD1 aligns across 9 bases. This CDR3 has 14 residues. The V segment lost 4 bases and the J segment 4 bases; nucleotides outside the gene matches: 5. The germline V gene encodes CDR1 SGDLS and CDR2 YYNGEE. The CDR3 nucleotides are TGTGCCAGCAGCCCTCAGACAGGGGGCACTGAAGCTTTCTTT. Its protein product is CASSPQTGGTEAFF.

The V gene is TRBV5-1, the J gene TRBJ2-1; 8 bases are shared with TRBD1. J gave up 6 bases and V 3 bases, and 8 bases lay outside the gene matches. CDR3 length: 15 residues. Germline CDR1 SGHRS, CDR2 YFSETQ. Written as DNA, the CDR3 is TGCGCCAGCAGCTCCGGACAGGGCGCAACCAATGAGCAGTTCTTC. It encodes CASSSGQGATNEQFF.

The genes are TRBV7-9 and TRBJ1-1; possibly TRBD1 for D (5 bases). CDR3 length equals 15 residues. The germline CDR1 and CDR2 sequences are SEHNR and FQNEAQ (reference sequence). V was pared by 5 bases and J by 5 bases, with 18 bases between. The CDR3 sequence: CASSPVGRGRTEAFF. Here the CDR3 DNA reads TGTGCCAGCAGCCCTGTGGGAAGGGGAAGAACTGAAGCTTTCTTT.

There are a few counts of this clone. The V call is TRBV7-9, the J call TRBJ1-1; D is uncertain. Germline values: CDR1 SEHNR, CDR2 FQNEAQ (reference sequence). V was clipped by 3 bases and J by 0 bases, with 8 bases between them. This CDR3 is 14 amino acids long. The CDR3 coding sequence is TGTGCCAGCAGCTTCGGCGGCATGAACACTGAAGCTTTCTTT. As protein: CASSFGGMNTEAFF.

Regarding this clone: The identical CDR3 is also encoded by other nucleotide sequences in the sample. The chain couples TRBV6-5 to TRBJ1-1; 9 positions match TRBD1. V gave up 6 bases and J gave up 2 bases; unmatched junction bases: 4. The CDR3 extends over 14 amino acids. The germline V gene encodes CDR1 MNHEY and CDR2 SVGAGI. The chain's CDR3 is CASSYTGGNTEAFF. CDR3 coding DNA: TGTGCCAGCAGCTATACAGGGGGCAACACTGAAGCTTTCTTT.

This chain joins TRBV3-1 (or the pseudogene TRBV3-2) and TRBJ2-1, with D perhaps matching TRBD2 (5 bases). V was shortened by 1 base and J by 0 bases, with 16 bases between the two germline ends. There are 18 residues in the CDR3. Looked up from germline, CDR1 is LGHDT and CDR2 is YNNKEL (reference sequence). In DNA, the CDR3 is TGTGCCAGCAGCCAAGTATACGAAGCGGCCAGCTCCTACAATGAGCAGTTCTTC. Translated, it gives CASSQVYEAASSYNEQFF.

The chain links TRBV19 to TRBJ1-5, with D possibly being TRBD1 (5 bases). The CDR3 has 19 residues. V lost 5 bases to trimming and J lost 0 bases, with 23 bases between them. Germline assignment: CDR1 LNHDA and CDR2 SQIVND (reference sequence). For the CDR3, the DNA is TGTGCCAGTAGTCCGGGGGGAGGAACTCAGCATTATAGCAATCAGCCCCAGCATTTT. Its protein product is CASSPGGGTQHYSNQPQHF.

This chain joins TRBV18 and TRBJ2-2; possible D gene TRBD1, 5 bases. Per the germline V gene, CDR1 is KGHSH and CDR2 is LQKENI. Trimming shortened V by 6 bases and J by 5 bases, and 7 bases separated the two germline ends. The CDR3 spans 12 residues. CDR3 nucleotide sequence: TGTGCCAGCTCCAGGGATACCGGGGAGCTGTTTTTT. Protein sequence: CASSRDTGELFF.

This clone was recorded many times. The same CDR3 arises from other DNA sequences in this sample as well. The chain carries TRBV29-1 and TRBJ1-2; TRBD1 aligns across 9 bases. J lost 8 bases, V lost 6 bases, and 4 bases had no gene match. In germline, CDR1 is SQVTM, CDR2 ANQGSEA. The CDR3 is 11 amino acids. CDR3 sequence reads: CSVQGAGGYTF. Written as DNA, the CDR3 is TGCAGCGTACAGGGGGCAGGCGGCTACACCTTC.

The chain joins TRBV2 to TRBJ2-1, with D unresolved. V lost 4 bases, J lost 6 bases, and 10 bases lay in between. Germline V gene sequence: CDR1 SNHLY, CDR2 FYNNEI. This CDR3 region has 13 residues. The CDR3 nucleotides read TGTGCCAGCAGTGTAACTACCTCCAATGAGCAGTTCTTC. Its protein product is CASSVTTSNEQFF.

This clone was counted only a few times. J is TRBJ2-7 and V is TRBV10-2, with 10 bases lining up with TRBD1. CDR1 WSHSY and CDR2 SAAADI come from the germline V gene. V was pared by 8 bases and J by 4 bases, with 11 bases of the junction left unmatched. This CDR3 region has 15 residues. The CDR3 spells CASEEQPGQGYEQYF. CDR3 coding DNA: TGCGCCAGCGAAGAACAACCGGGACAGGGGTACGAGCAGTACTTC.

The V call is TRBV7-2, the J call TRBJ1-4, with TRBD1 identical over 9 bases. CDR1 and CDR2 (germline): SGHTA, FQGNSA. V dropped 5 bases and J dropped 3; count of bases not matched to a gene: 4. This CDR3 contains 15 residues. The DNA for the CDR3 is TGTGCCAGCAGCCCCACAGGGGGCCCTAATGAAAAACTGTTTTTT. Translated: CASSPTGGPNEKLFF.

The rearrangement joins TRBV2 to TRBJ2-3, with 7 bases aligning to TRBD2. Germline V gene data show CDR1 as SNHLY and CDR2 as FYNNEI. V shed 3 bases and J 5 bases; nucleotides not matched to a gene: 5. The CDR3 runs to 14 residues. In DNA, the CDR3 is TGTGCCAGCAGTGACCAGCGGGGTATAGATACGCAGTATTTT. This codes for CASSDQRGIDTQYF.

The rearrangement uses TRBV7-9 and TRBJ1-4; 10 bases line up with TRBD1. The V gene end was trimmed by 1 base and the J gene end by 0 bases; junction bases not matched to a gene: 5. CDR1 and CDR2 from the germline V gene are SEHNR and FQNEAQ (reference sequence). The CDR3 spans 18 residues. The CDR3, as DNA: TGTGCCAGCAGCTTAGGATGGGACAGGGGATCAACTAATGAAAAACTGTTTTTT. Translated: CASSLGWDRGSTNEKLFF.

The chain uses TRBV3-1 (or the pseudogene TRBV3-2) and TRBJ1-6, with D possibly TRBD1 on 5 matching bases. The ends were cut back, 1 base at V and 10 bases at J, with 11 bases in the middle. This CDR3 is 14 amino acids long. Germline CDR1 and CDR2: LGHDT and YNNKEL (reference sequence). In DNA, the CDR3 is TGTGCCAGCAGCCAAGGTTTGGGGGGATCACCCCTCCACTTT. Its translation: CASSQGLGGSPLHF.

The DNA for the CDR3 is TGTGCCAGCAGTTACACACAGGGGGCTGGGACTGAAGCTTTCTTT. It is translated as CASSYTQGAGTEAFF. The V and J genes are TRBV6-5 and TRBJ1-1, with 9 positions matching TRBD1. V trimming: 2 bases; J trimming: 5 bases; junction bases outside the gene matches: 6. In germline, CDR1 is MNHEY, CDR2 SVGAGI. The CDR3 length is 15 residues.

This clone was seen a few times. CDR3 sequence reads: CASRNRGRGTEAFF. The CDR3 DNA follows: TGTGCCAGCAGGAACAGGGGGCGCGGGACTGAAGCTTTCTTT. The chain has TRBV6-5 and TRBJ1-1, with TRBD1 matching 9 bases. Losses at the gene ends were 6 bases for V and 5 bases for J; bases not matched to a gene: 7. There are 14 residues in the CDR3. CDR1 is MNHEY, CDR2 SVGAGI, per germline.

In DNA, the CDR3 is TGTGCCAGCAGCTTAGTTGGGGGCCCGAACACCGGGGAGCTGTTTTTT. It specifies CASSLVGGPNTGELFF. J is TRBJ2-2 and V is TRBV7-3; possibly TRBD1 for D (6 bases). The CDR3 runs to 16 residues. Trimming removed 2 bases at V and 0 bases at J, with 10 bases between. Germline V gene lookup returns CDR1 SGHTA and CDR2 FQGTGA.

The CDR3 nucleotides are TGTGCCAGCAGGATGGGGGGAGATAGCAATCAGCCCCAGCATTTT. This gives the protein CASRMGGDSNQPQHF. The V call is TRBV11-2, the J call TRBJ1-5, with D possibly matching TRBD1 (5 bases). Trimming stripped 6 bases from V and 0 bases from J, with 12 bases between. In germline, CDR1 is SGHAT, CDR2 FQNNGV. The CDR3 has 15 amino acids. Using reference TRBV11-2 and TRBJ1-5 for the parts outside the CDR3, the full variable domain is EAGVAQSPRYKIIEKRQSVAFWCNPISGHATLYWYQQILGQGPKLLIQFQNNGVVDDSQLPKDRFSAERLKGVDSTLKIQPAKLEDSAVYLCASRMGGDSNQPQHFGDGTRLSIL.

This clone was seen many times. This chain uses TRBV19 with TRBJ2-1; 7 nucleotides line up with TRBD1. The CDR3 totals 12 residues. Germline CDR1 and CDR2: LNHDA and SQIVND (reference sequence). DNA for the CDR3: TGTGCAGGGGGCGGACCGTACAATGAGCAGTTCTTC. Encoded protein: CAGGGPYNEQFF.

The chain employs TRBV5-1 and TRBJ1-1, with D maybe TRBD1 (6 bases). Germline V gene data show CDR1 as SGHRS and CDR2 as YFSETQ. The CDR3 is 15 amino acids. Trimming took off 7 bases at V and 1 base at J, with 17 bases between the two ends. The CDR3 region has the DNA TGCGCCAGCGGTTCACCAGGGACACCGAACACTGAAGCTTTCTTT. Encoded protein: CASGSPGTPNTEAFF.

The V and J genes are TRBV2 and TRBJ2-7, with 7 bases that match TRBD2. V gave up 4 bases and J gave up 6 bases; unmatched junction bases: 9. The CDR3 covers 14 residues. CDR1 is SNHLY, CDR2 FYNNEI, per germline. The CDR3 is CASSAGLPRLEQYF. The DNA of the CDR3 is TGTGCCAGCAGTGCGGGACTACCTCGTCTCGAGCAGTACTTC.

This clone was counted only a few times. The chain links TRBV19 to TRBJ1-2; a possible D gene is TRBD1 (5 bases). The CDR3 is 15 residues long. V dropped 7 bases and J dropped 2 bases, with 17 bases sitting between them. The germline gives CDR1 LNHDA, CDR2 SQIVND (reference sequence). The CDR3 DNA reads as TGTGCCAGTATCCTATCCCCGGGGGGAAACTATGGCTACACCTTC. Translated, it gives CASILSPGGNYGYTF.

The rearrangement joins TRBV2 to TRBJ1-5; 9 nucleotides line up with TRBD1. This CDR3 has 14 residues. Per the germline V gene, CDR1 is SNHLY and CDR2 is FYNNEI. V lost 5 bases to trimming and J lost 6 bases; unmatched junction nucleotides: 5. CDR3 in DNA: TGTGCCAGCAGTCGTGACAGGGGGATTCAGCCCCAGCATTTT. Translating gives CASSRDRGIQPQHF.

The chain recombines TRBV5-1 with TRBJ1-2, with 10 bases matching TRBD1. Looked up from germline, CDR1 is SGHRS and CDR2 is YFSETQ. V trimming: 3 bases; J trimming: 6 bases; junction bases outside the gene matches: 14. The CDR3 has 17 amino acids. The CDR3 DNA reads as TGCGCCAGCAGCTCAACCGCCCTCGGACAGGGGGTAAATGGCTACACCTTC. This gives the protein CASSSTALGQGVNGYTF.

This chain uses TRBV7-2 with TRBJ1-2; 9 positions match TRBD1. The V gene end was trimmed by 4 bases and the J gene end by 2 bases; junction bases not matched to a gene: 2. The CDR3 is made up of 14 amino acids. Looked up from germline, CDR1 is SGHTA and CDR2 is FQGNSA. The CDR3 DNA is TGTGCCAGCAGCTGGGACAGGGCCAACTATGGCTACACCTTC. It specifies CASSWDRANYGYTF. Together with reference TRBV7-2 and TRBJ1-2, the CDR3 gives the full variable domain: GAGVSQSPSNKVTEKGKDVELRCDPISGHTALYWYRQSLGQGLEFLIYFQGNSAPDKSGLPSDRFSAERTGGSVSTLTIQRTQQEDSAVYLCASSWDRANYGYTFGSGTRLTVV.